This T cell receptor beta chain was documented in a study of T cell responses to AZD1222 COVID-19 vaccine. On the study more broadly: Some second doses came at about 4 weeks and others at about 12 weeks; these were pooled.

Study-wide points: Repertoires were collected only later (after the peak T cell response had occurred). Regions 160-218 and 743-854 dominated among vaccine-associated CD4 TCRs spanning spike. Close to half of spike-specific TCRs reportedly recognize unmutated variant regions.

Produced via immunoSEQ multiplex PCR; TCRdb's table is partial and in-frame only. The sample carries 150,000 or so clones, 90% recorded once. The CDR3 length is 14 residues. Losses at the gene ends were 4 bases for V and 8 bases for J; bases not matched to a gene: 8. Germline V gives CDR1 SGHNT, CDR2 YYREEE (reference sequence). Regarding this clone: Its antigen is not identified.

The sample in question was peripheral blood, obtained on day 0 of AZD1222 vaccination. The chain combines TRBV5-4 with TRBJ2-1; 8 bases are shared with TRBD1. The receptor was derived from an adult in good health. The CDR3 DNA reads TGTGCCAGCAGCAAGCAGGGGGCGTCGGATGAGCAGTTCTTC. This gives the protein CASSKQGASDEQFF.